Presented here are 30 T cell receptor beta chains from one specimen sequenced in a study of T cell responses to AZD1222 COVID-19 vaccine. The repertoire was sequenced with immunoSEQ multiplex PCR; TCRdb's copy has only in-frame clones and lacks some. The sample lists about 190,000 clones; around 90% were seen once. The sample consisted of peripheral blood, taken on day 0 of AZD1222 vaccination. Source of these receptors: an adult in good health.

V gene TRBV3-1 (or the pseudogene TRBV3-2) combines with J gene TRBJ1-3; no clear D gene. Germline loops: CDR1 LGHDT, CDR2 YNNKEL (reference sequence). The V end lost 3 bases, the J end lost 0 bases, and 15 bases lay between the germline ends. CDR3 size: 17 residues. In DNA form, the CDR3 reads TGTGCCAGCAGCCAGTGGCAACCGCGGGACTCTGGAAACACCATATATTTT. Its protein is CASSQWQPRDSGNTIYF.

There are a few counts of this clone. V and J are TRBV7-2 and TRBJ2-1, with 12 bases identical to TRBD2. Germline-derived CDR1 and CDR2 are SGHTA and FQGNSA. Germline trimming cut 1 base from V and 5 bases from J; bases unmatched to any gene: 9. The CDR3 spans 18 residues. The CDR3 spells CASSLGGLAGFWDNEQFF. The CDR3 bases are TGTGCCAGCAGCTTAGGGGGACTAGCGGGCTTTTGGGACAATGAGCAGTTCTTC.

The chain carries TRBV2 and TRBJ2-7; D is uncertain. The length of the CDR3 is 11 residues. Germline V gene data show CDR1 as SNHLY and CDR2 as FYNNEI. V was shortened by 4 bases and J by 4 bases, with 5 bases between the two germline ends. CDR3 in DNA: TGTGCCAGCAGTGCCGGGTACGAGCAGTACTTC. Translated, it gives CASSAGYEQYF.

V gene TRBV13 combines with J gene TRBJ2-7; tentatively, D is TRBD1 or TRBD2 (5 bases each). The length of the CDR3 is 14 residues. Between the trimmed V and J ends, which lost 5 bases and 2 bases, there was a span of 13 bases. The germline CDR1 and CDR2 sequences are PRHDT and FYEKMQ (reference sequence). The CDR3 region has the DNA TGTGCCAGCAGCCCAGATGGGGGTCCCTACGAGCAGTACTTC. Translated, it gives CASSPDGGPYEQYF.

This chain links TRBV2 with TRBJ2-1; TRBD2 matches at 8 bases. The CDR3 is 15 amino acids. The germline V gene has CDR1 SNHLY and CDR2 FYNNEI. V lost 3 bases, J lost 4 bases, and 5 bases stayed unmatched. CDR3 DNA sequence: TGTGCCAGCAGTGATGGCGGGACTAGATACAATGAGCAGTTCTTC. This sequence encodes CASSDGGTRYNEQFF.

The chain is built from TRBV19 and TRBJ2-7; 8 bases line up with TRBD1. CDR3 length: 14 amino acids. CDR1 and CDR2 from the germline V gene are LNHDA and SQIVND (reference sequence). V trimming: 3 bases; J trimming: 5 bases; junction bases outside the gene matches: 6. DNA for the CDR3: TGTGCCAGTAGTATTCGGACAGGGCCCCACGAGCAGTACTTC. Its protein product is CASSIRTGPHEQYF. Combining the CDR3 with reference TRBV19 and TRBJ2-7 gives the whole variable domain DGGITQSPKYLFRKEGQNVTLSCEQNLNHDAMYWYRQDPGQGLRLIYYSQIVNDFQKGDIAEGYSVSREKKESFPLTVTSAQKNPTAFYLCASSIRTGPHEQYFGPGTRLTVT.

The CDR3 nucleotides read TGTGCCAGCAGTGAAGGGACTAGCTACACCGGGGAGCTGTTTTTT. Protein: CASSEGTSYTGELFF. This rearrangement joins TRBV2 to TRBJ2-2; 8 bases line up with TRBD2. Germline CDR1 and CDR2: SNHLY and FYNNEI. The CDR3 totals 15 residues. V trimming: 1 base; J trimming: 3 bases; junction bases outside the gene matches: 1.

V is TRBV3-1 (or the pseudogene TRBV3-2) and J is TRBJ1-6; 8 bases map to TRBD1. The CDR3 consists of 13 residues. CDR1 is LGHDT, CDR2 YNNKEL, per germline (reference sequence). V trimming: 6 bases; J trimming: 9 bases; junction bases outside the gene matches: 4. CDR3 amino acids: CASRGQGGSPLHF. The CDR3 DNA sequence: TGTGCCAGCAGAGGACAGGGAGGTTCACCCCTCCACTTT.

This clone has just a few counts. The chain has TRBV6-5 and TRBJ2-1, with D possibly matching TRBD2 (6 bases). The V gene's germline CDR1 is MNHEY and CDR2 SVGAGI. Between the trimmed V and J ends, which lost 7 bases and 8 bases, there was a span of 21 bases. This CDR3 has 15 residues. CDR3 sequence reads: CASIPTAGRSYEQFF. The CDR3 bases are TGTGCCAGCATCCCCACGGCGGGAAGGAGTTATGAGCAGTTCTTC.

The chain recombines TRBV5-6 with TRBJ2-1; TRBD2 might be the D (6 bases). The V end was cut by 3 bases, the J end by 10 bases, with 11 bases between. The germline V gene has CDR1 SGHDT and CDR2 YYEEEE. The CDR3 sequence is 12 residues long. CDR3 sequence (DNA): TGTGCCAGCAGCTGGTCCAGCGGGGAGCAGTTCTTC. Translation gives CASSWSSGEQFF.

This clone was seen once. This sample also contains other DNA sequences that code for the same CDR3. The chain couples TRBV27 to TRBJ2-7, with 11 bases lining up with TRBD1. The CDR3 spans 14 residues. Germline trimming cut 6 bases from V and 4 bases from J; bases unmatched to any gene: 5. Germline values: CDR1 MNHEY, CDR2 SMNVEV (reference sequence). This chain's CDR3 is CASSLGQGAYEQYF. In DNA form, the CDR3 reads TGTGCCAGCAGCCTCGGACAGGGGGCTTACGAGCAGTACTTC.

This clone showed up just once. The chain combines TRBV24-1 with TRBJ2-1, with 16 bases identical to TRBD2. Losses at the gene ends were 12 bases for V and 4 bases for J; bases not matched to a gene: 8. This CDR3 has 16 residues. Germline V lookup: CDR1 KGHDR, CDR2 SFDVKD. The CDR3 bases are TGTGCCTCAGGGACTAGCGGGAGGGGATTTTACAATGAGCAGTTCTTC. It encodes CASGTSGRGFYNEQFF.

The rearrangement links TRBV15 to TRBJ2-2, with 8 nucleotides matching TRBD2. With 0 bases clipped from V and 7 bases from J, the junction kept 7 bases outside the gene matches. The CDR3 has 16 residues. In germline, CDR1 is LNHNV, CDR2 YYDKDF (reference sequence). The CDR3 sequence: CATSRDPGLAGGELFF. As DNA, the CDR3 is TGTGCCACCAGCAGAGATCCAGGACTAGCTGGCGGGGAGCTGTTTTTT.

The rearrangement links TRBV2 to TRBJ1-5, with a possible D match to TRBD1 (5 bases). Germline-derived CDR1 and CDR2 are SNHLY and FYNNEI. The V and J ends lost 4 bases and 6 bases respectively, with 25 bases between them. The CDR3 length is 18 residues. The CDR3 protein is CASSVVSAGLRRGQPQHF. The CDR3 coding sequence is TGTGCCAGCAGTGTAGTGTCGGCGGGACTACGGAGAGGTCAGCCCCAGCATTTT.

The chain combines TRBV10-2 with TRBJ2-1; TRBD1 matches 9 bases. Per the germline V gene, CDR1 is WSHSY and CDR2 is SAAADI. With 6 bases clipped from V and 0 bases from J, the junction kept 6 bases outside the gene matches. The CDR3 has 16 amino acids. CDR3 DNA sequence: TGCGCCAGCAGACTAACAGGGGGCAACTCCTACAATGAGCAGTTCTTC. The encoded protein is CASRLTGGNSYNEQFF.

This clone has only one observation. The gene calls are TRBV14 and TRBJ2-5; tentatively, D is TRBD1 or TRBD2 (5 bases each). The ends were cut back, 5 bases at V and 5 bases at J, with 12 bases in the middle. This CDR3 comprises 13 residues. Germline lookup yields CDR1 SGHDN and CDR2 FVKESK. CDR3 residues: CASSGTMRETQYF. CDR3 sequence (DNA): TGTGCCAGCAGCGGGACGATGAGGGAGACCCAGTACTTC. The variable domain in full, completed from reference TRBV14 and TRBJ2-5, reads EAGVTQFPSHSVIEKGQTVTLRCDPISGHDNLYWYRRVMGKEIKFLLHFVKESKQDESGMPNNRFLAERTGGTYSTLKVQPAELEDSGVYFCASSGTMRETQYFGPGTRLLVL.

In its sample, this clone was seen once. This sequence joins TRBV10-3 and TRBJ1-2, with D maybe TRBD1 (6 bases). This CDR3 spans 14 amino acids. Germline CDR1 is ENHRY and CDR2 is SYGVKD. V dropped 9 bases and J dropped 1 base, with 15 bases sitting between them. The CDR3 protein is CAISRQGSNYGYTF. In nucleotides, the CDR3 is TGTGCCATTAGTAGGCAGGGGAGTAACTATGGCTACACCTTC.

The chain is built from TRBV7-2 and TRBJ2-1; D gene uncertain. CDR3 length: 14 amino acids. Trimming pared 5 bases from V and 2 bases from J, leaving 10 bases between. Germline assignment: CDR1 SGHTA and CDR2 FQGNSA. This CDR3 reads CASSPSSAYNEQFF. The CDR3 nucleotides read TGTGCCAGCAGCCCCTCCTCGGCCTACAATGAGCAGTTCTTC.

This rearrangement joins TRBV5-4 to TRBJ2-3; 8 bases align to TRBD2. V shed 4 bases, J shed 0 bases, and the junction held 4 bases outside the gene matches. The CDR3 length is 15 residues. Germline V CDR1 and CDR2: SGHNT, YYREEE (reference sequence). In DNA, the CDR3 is TGTGCCAGCAGCCCCACTAGCGGAAGCACAGATACGCAGTATTTT. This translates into CASSPTSGSTDTQYF.

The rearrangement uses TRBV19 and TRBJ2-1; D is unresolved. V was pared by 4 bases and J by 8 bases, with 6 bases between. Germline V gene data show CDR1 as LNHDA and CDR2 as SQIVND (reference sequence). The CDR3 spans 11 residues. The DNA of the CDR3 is TGTGCCAGTAGTAGATGGCATGAGCAGTTCTTC. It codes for CASSRWHEQFF.

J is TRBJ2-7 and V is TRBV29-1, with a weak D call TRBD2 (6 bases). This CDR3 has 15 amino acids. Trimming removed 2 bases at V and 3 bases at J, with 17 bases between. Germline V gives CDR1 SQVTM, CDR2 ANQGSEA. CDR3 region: CSVESGQEGFYEQYF. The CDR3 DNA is TGCAGCGTTGAATCGGGGCAGGAGGGGTTCTACGAGCAGTACTTC.

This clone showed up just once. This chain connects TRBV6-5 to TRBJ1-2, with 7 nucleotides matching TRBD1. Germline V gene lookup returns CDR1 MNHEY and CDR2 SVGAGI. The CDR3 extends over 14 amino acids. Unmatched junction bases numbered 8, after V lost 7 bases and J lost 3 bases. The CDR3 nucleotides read TGTGCCAGCACCAGAGCCGGGACAGACTATGGCTACACCTTC. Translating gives CASTRAGTDYGYTF.

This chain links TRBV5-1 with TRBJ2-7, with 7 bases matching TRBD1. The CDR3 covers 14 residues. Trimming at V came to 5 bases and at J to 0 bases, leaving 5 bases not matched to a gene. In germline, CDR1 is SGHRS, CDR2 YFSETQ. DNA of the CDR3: TGCGCCAGCAGAGATTGGACAGGCTCCTACGAGCAGTACTTC. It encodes CASRDWTGSYEQYF.

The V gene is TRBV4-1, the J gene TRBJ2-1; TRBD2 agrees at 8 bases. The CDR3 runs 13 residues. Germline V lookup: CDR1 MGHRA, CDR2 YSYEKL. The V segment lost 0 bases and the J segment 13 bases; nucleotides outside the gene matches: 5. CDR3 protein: CASSQDSVAGQFF. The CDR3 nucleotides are TGCGCCAGCAGCCAAGATTCGGTAGCGGGACAGTTCTTC.

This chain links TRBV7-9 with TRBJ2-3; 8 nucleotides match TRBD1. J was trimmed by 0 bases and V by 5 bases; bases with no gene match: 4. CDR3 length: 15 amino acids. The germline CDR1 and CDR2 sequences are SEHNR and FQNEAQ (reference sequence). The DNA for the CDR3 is TGTGCCAGCAGCGACAGGGGTTATAGCACAGATACGCAGTATTTT. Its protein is CASSDRGYSTDTQYF. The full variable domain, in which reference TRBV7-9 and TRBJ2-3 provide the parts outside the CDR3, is DTGVSQNPRHKITKRGQNVTFRCDPISEHNRLYWYRQTLGQGPEFLTYFQNEAQLEKSRLLSDRFSAERPKGSFSTLEIQRTEQGDSAMYLCASSDRGYSTDTQYFGPGTRLTVL.

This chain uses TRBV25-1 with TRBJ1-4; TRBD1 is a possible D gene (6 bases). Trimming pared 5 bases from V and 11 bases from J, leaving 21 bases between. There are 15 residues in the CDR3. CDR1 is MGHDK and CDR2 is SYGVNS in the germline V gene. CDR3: CASSLVGRAGEKLFF. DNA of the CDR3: TGTGCCAGCAGTCTAGTTGGGAGGGCAGGGGAGAAACTGTTTTTT.

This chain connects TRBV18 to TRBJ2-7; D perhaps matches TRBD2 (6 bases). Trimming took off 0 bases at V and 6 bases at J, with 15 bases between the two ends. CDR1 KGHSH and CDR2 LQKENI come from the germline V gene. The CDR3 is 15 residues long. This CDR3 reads CASSPPGWGGGEQYF. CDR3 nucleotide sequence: TGTGCCAGCTCACCACCGGGTTGGGGAGGCGGCGAGCAGTACTTC.

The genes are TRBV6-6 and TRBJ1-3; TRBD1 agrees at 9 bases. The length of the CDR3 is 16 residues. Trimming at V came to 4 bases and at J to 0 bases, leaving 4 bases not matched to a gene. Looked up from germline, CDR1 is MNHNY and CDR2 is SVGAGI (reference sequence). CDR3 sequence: CASSSGQGLSGNTIYF. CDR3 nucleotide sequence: TGTGCCAGCAGTTCGGGACAGGGCCTCTCTGGAAACACCATATATTTT.

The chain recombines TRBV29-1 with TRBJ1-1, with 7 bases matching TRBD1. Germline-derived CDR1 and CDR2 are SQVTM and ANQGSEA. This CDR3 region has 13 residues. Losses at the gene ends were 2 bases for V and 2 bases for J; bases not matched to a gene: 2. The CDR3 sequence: CSVERDSNTEAFF. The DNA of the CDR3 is TGCAGCGTTGAAAGGGACAGCAACACTGAAGCTTTCTTT.

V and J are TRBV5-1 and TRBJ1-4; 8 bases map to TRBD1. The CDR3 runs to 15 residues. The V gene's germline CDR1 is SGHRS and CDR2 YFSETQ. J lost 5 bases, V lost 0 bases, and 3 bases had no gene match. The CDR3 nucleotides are TGCGCCAGCAGCTTGGGGACAGGGACAAATGAAAAACTGTTTTTT. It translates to CASSLGTGTNEKLFF.